These 5 T cell receptor beta chains came from one sample sequenced in a study of blood T cell repertoires in COVID-19. This table comes from immunoSEQ multiplex PCR, and its TCRdb copy is limited to in-frame clones, with some not included. The sample lists around 300,000 clones; roughly 88% were seen once. The sequencing input was PBMCs or T cells enriched from blood (not recorded which). Receptors were obtained from a woman aged 25 to 39 who had recovered from COVID-19.

The chain is built from TRBV28 and TRBJ1-3; 7 bases map to TRBD1. V was pared by 6 bases and J by 0 bases, with 5 bases of the junction left unmatched. CDR1 is MDHEN, CDR2 SYDVKM, per germline. The CDR3 is made up of 15 amino acids. The CDR3 coding sequence is TGTGCCAGCAGCCAAGGGACAGTCTCTGGAAACACCATATATTTT. This translates into CASSQGTVSGNTIYF.

V gene TRBV6-2 or TRBV6-3 combines with J gene TRBJ1-2; D not resolved. The CDR3 sequence is 11 residues long. The germline CDR1 and CDR2 sequences are MNHEY and SVGEGT. Trimming took off 0 bases at V and 7 bases at J, with 3 bases between the two ends. In DNA, the CDR3 is TGTGCCAGCAGTTACTCCCTTGGCTACACCTTC. As protein: CASSYSLGYTF.

This clone was recorded only once. This chain links TRBV30 with TRBJ2-5, with D maybe TRBD1 (6 bases). Germline V gives CDR1 GTSNPN, CDR2 SVGIG (reference sequence). This CDR3 is 13 amino acids long. V lost 5 bases, J lost 5 bases, and 15 bases lay in between. In DNA form, the CDR3 reads TGTGCCTGGGGGCTGGGACACCGCGAGACCCAGTACTTC. This encodes CAWGLGHRETQYF.

V gene TRBV9 combines with J gene TRBJ1-1; 7 positions agree with TRBD1. Unmatched junction bases numbered 9, after V lost 5 bases and J lost 5 bases. CDR3 length equals 14 residues. Germline CDR1 and CDR2: SGDLS and YYNGEE. Written as DNA, the CDR3 is TGTGCCAGCAGTATAGGGGGCGCGGGTACTGAAGCTTTCTTT. Translated, it gives CASSIGGAGTEAFF.

The chain recombines TRBV18 with TRBJ1-5, with 8 bases fitting TRBD1. The CDR3 contains 15 residues. J gave up 5 bases and V 1 base, and 4 bases lay outside the gene matches. Germline-derived CDR1 and CDR2 are KGHSH and LQKENI. The CDR3 is CASSPLAGGDQPQHF. The CDR3 DNA reads TGTGCCAGCTCACCACTGGCAGGGGGCGATCAGCCCCAGCATTTT.